One and the same sample provided the 32 T cell receptor beta chains below, sequenced in a study of cytomegalovirus exposure and HLA in healthy donors (dated 2017 in TCRdb). Receptor libraries were prepared by the immunoSEQ multiplex PCR assay. A mixture of 60 forward primers for TCR Vbeta segments and 13 reverse primers for TCR Jbeta segments was used in the multiplex PCR. TCRdb provides this immuneACCESS table in a form limited to in-frame rearrangements. Some clones are lacking; in checked studies, under half of them reflect an unresolved V gene, and why the rest are absent is not known. For this sample the table gives more than 110,000 clones, of which 79% were detected only once. Of the sample, more than 0.95% is held by the ten largest clones. Sequencing was carried out using PBMCs. These receptors all come from a man younger than 35 in good health and CMV-seronegative.

This clone was picked up one time. V usage is TRBV14 and J usage is TRBJ2-5; 11 bases agree with TRBD1. In germline, CDR1 is SGHDN, CDR2 FVKESK. J was trimmed by 5 bases and V by 5 bases; bases with no gene match: 13. This CDR3 contains 17 residues. CDR3 loop: CASSRTGGVGRMETQYF. The CDR3 bases are TGTGCCAGCAGCAGGACAGGGGGCGTCGGGCGGATGGAGACCCAGTACTTC.

The V call is TRBV18, the J call TRBJ1-2; D gene unclear. This CDR3 contains 13 residues. The germline V gene encodes CDR1 KGHSH and CDR2 LQKENI. The V end lost 0 bases, the J end lost 5 bases, and 7 bases lay between the germline ends. Here the CDR3 DNA reads TGTGCCAGCTCACCACCTAGCCTTTATGGCTACACCTTC. This translates into CASSPPSLYGYTF.

This chain connects TRBV2 to TRBJ2-1; TRBD2 matches 8 bases. This CDR3 region has 17 residues. The germline V gene encodes CDR1 SNHLY and CDR2 FYNNEI. Germline trimming cut 6 bases from V and 1 base from J; bases unmatched to any gene: 11. The CDR3 spells CASSPGGWYGSYNEQFF. CDR3 DNA: TGTGCCAGCAGCCCGGGGGGGTGGTATGGGTCCTACAATGAGCAGTTCTTC.

This clone was counted once. This rearrangement joins TRBV10-3 to TRBJ1-1; tentative D call: TRBD1 (5 bases). V was pared by 6 bases and J by 7 bases, with 18 bases between. From germline, CDR1 is ENHRY and CDR2 SYGVKD. CDR3 length: 14 amino acids. CDR3 DNA sequence: TGTGCCATCAGCCCGTCGCGGGGGTTGGGTGAAGCTTTCTTT. This sequence encodes CAISPSRGLGEAFF.

V is TRBV4-3 and J is TRBJ1-2; 7 bases fit TRBD1. Germline V lookup: CDR1 LGHNA, CDR2 YSLEER. The CDR3 runs to 16 residues. V shed 0 bases and J 0 bases; nucleotides not matched to a gene: 4. The CDR3 here is CASSQDYDRANYGYTF. In DNA, the CDR3 is TGCGCCAGCAGCCAAGACTATGACAGGGCTAACTATGGCTACACCTTC.

The chain combines TRBV7-9 with TRBJ2-2, with 10 bases aligning to TRBD2. Germline V gene sequence: CDR1 SEHNR, CDR2 FQNEAQ (reference sequence). CDR3 length: 16 residues. V was clipped by 6 bases and J by 2 bases; unmatched bases: 6. The CDR3 coding sequence is TGTGCCAGCAGACCACTAGCGGGGCTTAACACCGGGGAGCTGTTTTTT. Its protein product is CASRPLAGLNTGELFF.

V usage is TRBV30 and J usage is TRBJ2-3, with D perhaps TRBD2 (6 bases). The CDR3 consists of 14 residues. Trimming shortened V by 4 bases and J by 0 bases, and 11 bases separated the two germline ends. Germline V CDR1 and CDR2: GTSNPN, SVGIG (reference sequence). The CDR3 region is CAWTRGASTDTQYF. For the CDR3, the DNA is TGTGCCTGGACTCGCGGGGCTAGCACAGATACGCAGTATTTT.

The V gene is TRBV4-2, the J gene TRBJ1-2; D perhaps matches TRBD1 (5 bases). Deletions cut 0 bases from V and 7 bases from J, with 12 bases between. The CDR3 runs to 14 residues. The V gene's germline CDR1 is LGHNA and CDR2 YNFKEQ. For the CDR3, the DNA is TGTGCCAGCAGCCAAGAGGGCAGGGATCCTGGCTACACCTTC. Translation gives CASSQEGRDPGYTF.

J is TRBJ2-3 and V is TRBV19, with a tentative D call TRBD1 (5 bases). Trimming took off 5 bases at V and 3 bases at J, with 12 bases between the two ends. This CDR3 contains 14 residues. The V gene's germline CDR1 is LNHDA and CDR2 SQIVND (reference sequence). The CDR3 loop reads CASSFRVRTDTQYF. Written as DNA, the CDR3 is TGTGCCAGTAGTTTCAGGGTCCGGACAGATACGCAGTATTTT.

V is TRBV18 and J is TRBJ1-2, with 11 positions matching TRBD1. V lost 6 bases, J lost 6 bases, and 3 bases stayed unmatched. CDR3 length equals 13 residues. Germline V gives CDR1 KGHSH, CDR2 LQKENI. Here the CDR3 DNA reads TGTGCCAGCTCCCAGGGACAGGGGGATGGCTACACCTTC. Protein sequence: CASSQGQGDGYTF.

CDR3 DNA sequence: TGTGCCTGGAGTGACGGCCCCCCGGGGCCCCAGCATTTT. Protein: CAWSDGPPGPQHF. The chain couples TRBV30 to TRBJ1-5; D call uncertain. CDR3 length: 13 amino acids. V lost 1 base, J lost 9 bases, and 13 bases lay in between. Germline lookup yields CDR1 GTSNPN and CDR2 SVGIG (reference sequence).

The chain links TRBV9 to TRBJ1-3, with D possibly being TRBD1 (6 bases). CDR3 length equals 15 residues. With 4 bases removed from V and 4 bases from J, the gap between germline ends came to 15 bases. The germline V gene encodes CDR1 SGDLS and CDR2 YYNGEE. In DNA form, the CDR3 reads TGTGCCAGCAGCTCTGCCGGGACACCCGGAAACACCATATATTTT. It yields the protein CASSSAGTPGNTIYF.

In this sample, this clone turned up once. J is TRBJ1-5 and V is TRBV6-5; tentative D call: TRBD1 (6 bases). CDR3 size: 10 residues. Per germline, CDR1 MNHEY and CDR2 SVGAGI. Trimming took off 11 bases at V and 14 bases at J, with 16 bases between the two ends. The CDR3 DNA reads as TGTGCCGGGGGGGCGGGAGAAAAGCATTTT. This translates into CAGGAGEKHF.

The chain has TRBV4-2 and TRBJ1-3; possibly TRBD1 for D (6 bases). Trimming left V 0 bases short and J 0 bases short, with 9 bases between. The CDR3 is 16 residues long. The germline V gene has CDR1 LGHNA and CDR2 YNFKEQ. The CDR3 here is CASSQEAGASGNTIYF. CDR3 in DNA: TGTGCCAGCAGCCAAGAGGCAGGGGCCTCTGGAAACACCATATATTTT.

This clone was seen only once. At one boundary the junction diverges from the germline segment, which might be a read error. Other nucleotide sequences from this sample produce the same CDR3. The chain has TRBV6-5 and TRBJ2-5; tentative D call: TRBD1 (6 bases). CDR3 size: 14 residues. Germline-derived CDR1 and CDR2 are MNHEY and SVGAGI. CDR3 residues: CASSTGHNRETQYF. As DNA, the CDR3 is TGCGCCAGCAGTACAGGGCACAACAGAGAGACCCAGTACTTC.

The table lists this clone with a few counts. V is TRBV6-1 and J is TRBJ1-1, with D unresolved. V was shortened by 2 bases and J by 4 bases, with 11 bases between the two germline ends. CDR1 is MNHNS, CDR2 SASEGT, per germline. The CDR3 extends over 14 amino acids. The CDR3 is CASSESPGITEAFF. The CDR3 DNA is TGTGCCAGCAGTGAAAGTCCAGGTATCACTGAAGCTTTCTTT.

This rearrangement joins TRBV11-2 to TRBJ2-1; possibly TRBD2 for D (7 bases). The germline V gene has CDR1 SGHAT and CDR2 FQNNGV. This CDR3 is built from 16 residues. V lost 2 bases and J lost 2, with 13 bases in between. The CDR3 DNA reads as TGTGCCAGCAGCTTATTACCGGGGGGCACCTACAATGAGCAGTTCTTC. Translated, it gives CASSLLPGGTYNEQFF.

In this sample, this clone turned up once. The chain has TRBV30 and TRBJ1-1, with TRBD1 matching 10 bases. Germline V gene sequence: CDR1 GTSNPN, CDR2 SVGIG (reference sequence). The CDR3 has 15 amino acids. V gave up 2 bases and J gave up 4 bases; unmatched junction bases: 7. The CDR3 nucleotides are TGTGCCTGGAGTAATGATCGGACAGGGGGCACTGAAGCTTTCTTT. This sequence encodes CAWSNDRTGGTEAFF.

Notes on this clone: At one boundary the junction diverges from the germline segment, which might be a read error. The chain is built from TRBV5-1 and TRBJ2-7; TRBD1 aligns across 7 bases. The CDR3 has 15 residues. Germline V gene lookup returns CDR1 SGHRS and CDR2 YFSETQ. The CDR3 DNA reads TGCGCCAGCAGCTCCATCGCAGGGGGTTTATACGAGCCGTACTTC. This encodes CASSSIAGGLYEPYF.

CDR3 region: CASSIGTGNFLYEQYF. Here the CDR3 DNA reads TGTGCCAGTAGTATCGGAACCGGGAACTTCCTCTACGAGCAGTACTTC. The J gene is TRBJ2-7, the V gene TRBV19, with D perhaps matching TRBD2 (5 bases). The CDR3 runs 16 residues. Trimming pared 3 bases from V and 3 bases from J, leaving 18 bases between. CDR1 is LNHDA, CDR2 SQIVND, per germline (reference sequence).

The chain carries TRBV5-5 and TRBJ1-5; D unresolved. Germline V gene data show CDR1 as SGHKS and CDR2 as YYEKEE (reference sequence). V lost 4 bases and J 1 base, leaving 15 bases between the germline ends. The CDR3 runs to 16 residues. The CDR3 loop is CASSTSLLPSNQPQHF. In nucleotides, the CDR3 is TGTGCCAGCAGCACTAGCCTCCTCCCAAGCAATCAGCCCCAGCATTTT.

The rearrangement uses TRBV4-1 and TRBJ1-3; D gene ambiguous. V was cut by 4 bases and J by 8 bases, with 12 bases left in between. The CDR3 contains 13 residues. Germline assignment: CDR1 MGHRA and CDR2 YSYEKL. CDR3 nucleotide sequence: TGCGCCAGCAGCCCCCAGAGAGGCTACACCATATATTTT. Encoded protein: CASSPQRGYTIYF.

The J gene is TRBJ1-4, the V gene TRBV4-3; TRBD1 aligns across 7 bases. The ends lost 4 bases at V and 8 bases at J; junction bases unmatched: 7. This CDR3 region has 14 residues. The germline V gene encodes CDR1 LGHNA and CDR2 YSLEER. As DNA, the CDR3 is TGCGCCAGCAGCCGGAGACAGGGCGGAGAAAAACTGTTTTTT. Protein sequence: CASSRRQGGEKLFF.

This chain connects TRBV2 to TRBJ1-2; weak D call: TRBD1 (5 bases). This CDR3 is 13 amino acids long. The V gene lost 4 bases and the J gene lost 4 bases, with 10 bases spanning the gap. Germline V CDR1 and CDR2: SNHLY, FYNNEI. The CDR3 region is CASSGQPGYGYTF. Here the CDR3 DNA reads TGTGCCAGCAGTGGACAGCCTGGCTATGGCTACACCTTC.

The V gene is TRBV27, the J gene TRBJ2-3; perhaps TRBD2 as D (6 bases). V dropped 1 base and J dropped 2 bases, with 13 bases sitting between them. This CDR3 contains 16 residues. Germline V gives CDR1 MNHEY, CDR2 SMNVEV (reference sequence). DNA of the CDR3: TGTGCCAGCAGTTTATTCGCGGCGGGATTCACAGATACGCAGTATTTT. Translation: CASSLFAAGFTDTQYF.

This rearrangement joins TRBV7-9 to TRBJ1-2; 9 bases are a match to TRBD1. V trimming: 6 bases; J trimming: 4 bases; junction bases outside the gene matches: 9. Germline lookup yields CDR1 SEHNR and CDR2 FQNEAQ (reference sequence). CDR3 length equals 15 residues. The CDR3 spells CASSFLQGAGYGYTF. The CDR3 DNA reads as TGTGCCAGCAGTTTCCTACAGGGGGCTGGCTATGGCTACACCTTC.

The chain uses TRBV15 and TRBJ1-2; D is unclear. Trimming removed 1 base from V and 3 bases from J, with 9 bases in between. CDR1 and CDR2 from the germline V gene are LNHNV and YYDKDF (reference sequence). This CDR3 contains 14 residues. CDR3 loop: CATSRAQEDYGYTF. CDR3 bases: TGTGCCACCAGCAGAGCCCAGGAAGACTATGGCTACACCTTC.

The J gene is TRBJ1-6, the V gene TRBV19; D perhaps matches TRBD1 (5 bases). This CDR3 comprises 15 residues. Looked up from germline, CDR1 is LNHDA and CDR2 is SQIVND (reference sequence). Trimming pared 3 bases from V and 7 bases from J, leaving 13 bases between. The CDR3 sequence: CASSIPGYENSPLHF. CDR3 coding DNA: TGTGCCAGTAGTATCCCAGGGTATGAGAATTCACCCCTCCACTTT.

This rearrangement joins TRBV4-1 to TRBJ1-5; 7 nucleotides align to TRBD1. After removal of 1 base from V and 3 bases from J, the junction contained 6 bases not matched to a gene. The CDR3 is 16 residues long. Germline V lookup: CDR1 MGHRA, CDR2 YSYEKL. CDR3 DNA sequence: TGCGCCAGCAGCCAAGGGTGGACAGGTAACAATCAGCCCCAGCATTTT. Protein sequence: CASSQGWTGNNQPQHF.

The chain links TRBV19 to TRBJ2-3; 9 bases fit TRBD1. This CDR3 contains 15 residues. The V gene end was trimmed by 5 bases and the J gene end by 2 bases; junction bases not matched to a gene: 5. The V gene's germline CDR1 is LNHDA and CDR2 SQIVND (reference sequence). The CDR3 here is CASSGDRENTDTQYF. The CDR3 DNA sequence: TGTGCCAGTAGTGGGGACAGGGAGAACACAGATACGCAGTATTTT.

The chain carries TRBV5-4 and TRBJ2-5; 10 bases are shared with TRBD2. This CDR3 region has 14 residues. The ends lost 6 bases at V and 4 bases at J; junction bases unmatched: 6. Looked up from germline, CDR1 is SGHNT and CDR2 is YYREEE (reference sequence). The CDR3 nucleotides read TGTGCCAGCAAAGAGCGGGGGGGCGCAGAGACCCAGTACTTC. The encoded protein is CASKERGGAETQYF. The variable domain in full, with the rest retrieved from reference TRBV5-4 and TRBJ2-5, is ETGVTQSPTHLIKTRGQQVTLRCSSQSGHNTVSWYQQALGQGPQFIFQYYREEENGRGNFPPRFSGLQFPNYSSELNVNALELDDSALYLCASKERGGAETQYFGPGTRLLVL.

As for this clone: The junction shows a germline mismatch at one end, possibly a read error. The chain uses TRBV5-1 and TRBJ1-2; D might be TRBD1 (6 bases). The CDR3 consists of 13 residues. Germline V CDR1 and CDR2: SGHRS, YFSETQ. The CDR3 reads CASRLGAIYGYTF. DNA of the CDR3: TGCGCCAGCAGATTGGGGGCGATCTATGGCTACACCTTC. Using reference TRBV5-1 and TRBJ1-2 for the parts outside the CDR3, the full variable domain is KAGVTQTPRYLIKTRGQQVTLSCSPISGHRSVSWYQQTPGQGLQFLFEYFSETQRNKGNFPGRFSGRQFSNSRSEMNVSTLELGDSALYLCASRLGAIYGYTFGSGTRLTVV.